This entry features one T cell receptor beta chain sequence. Antigen unknown. The sample is drawn from a study of cytomegalovirus exposure and HLA in healthy donors. Study-wide results and caveats: On later analysis, the bulk of CMV-associated TCR beta chains appeared to be HLA-restricted.

Germline lookup yields CDR1 SGHTA and CDR2 FQGNSA. There are 15 residues in the CDR3. V lost 7 bases and J lost 8; bases outside the gene matches: 11. The primer mix had 60 Vbeta and 13 Jbeta primers. Assay: immunoSEQ multiplex PCR; the TCRdb copy retains only in-frame clones and omits some. Among 110,000 to 150,000 clones listed, 75% to 80% were seen once. The sample comprised PBMCs. This clonotype originated in a male donor in good health and CMV-seronegative. The chain is built from TRBV7-2 and TRBJ1-6; 7 nucleotides agree with TRBD1. CDR3 amino acids: CASIRDSGGHSPLHF. For the CDR3, the DNA is TGTGCCAGCATCCGGGACAGTGGGGGACATTCACCCCTCCACTTT.